These 30 T cell receptor beta chains share one sample of origin, sequenced in a study of cytomegalovirus exposure and HLA in healthy donors. Primers: 60 Vbeta forward and 13 Jbeta reverse. Libraries were prepared by immunoSEQ multiplex PCR; TCRdb keeps only in-frame clonotypes and omits some of them. The data contain approximately 110,000 clones, more than 60% of them singletons. Sequenced sample: PBMCs. All receptors come from a woman between 40 and 55 years old in good health and CMV-seronegative.

The chain recombines TRBV5-1 with TRBJ2-1; TRBD2 agrees at 7 bases. After removal of 3 bases from V and 6 bases from J, the junction contained 6 bases not matched to a gene. This CDR3 spans 14 amino acids. Germline V gives CDR1 SGHRS, CDR2 YFSETQ. The CDR3 reads CASSSQRDINEQFF. The CDR3 coding sequence is TGCGCCAGCAGCTCCCAGCGGGATATCAATGAGCAGTTCTTC.

CDR3 protein: CASSAGTSGSFDNEQFF. The CDR3, as DNA: TGTGCCAGCAGCGCCGGGACTAGCGGGAGCTTCGACAATGAGCAGTTCTTC. The chain joins TRBV7-9 to TRBJ2-1; 14 bases match TRBD2. Germline V CDR1 and CDR2: SEHNR, FQNEAQ (reference sequence). Losses at the gene ends were 5 bases for V and 5 bases for J; bases not matched to a gene: 8. The CDR3 covers 17 residues.

This rearrangement joins TRBV19 to TRBJ2-3, with a weak D call TRBD2 (6 bases). The CDR3 is made up of 18 amino acids. The V end was cut by 3 bases, the J end by 7 bases, with 26 bases between. The germline V gene has CDR1 LNHDA and CDR2 SQIVND (reference sequence). Here the CDR3 reads CASSIMFGGNSPPNTQYF. For the CDR3, the DNA is TGTGCCAGTAGTATCATGTTTGGCGGGAATAGCCCTCCGAATACGCAGTATTTT.

J is TRBJ1-5 and V is TRBV7-2; unclear D gene. V was shortened by 6 bases and J by 1 base, with 7 bases between the two germline ends. The germline V gene has CDR1 SGHTA and CDR2 FQGNSA. This CDR3 is built from 13 residues. This CDR3 is CASSPGSNQPQHF. As DNA, the CDR3 is TGTGCCAGCAGTCCGGGGAGCAATCAGCCCCAGCATTTT.

The chain couples TRBV18 to TRBJ2-3, with 8 bases aligning to TRBD1. The CDR3 consists of 16 residues. V lost 2 bases to trimming and J lost 3 bases; unmatched junction nucleotides: 7. Germline-derived CDR1 and CDR2 are KGHSH and LQKENI. CDR3 sequence reads: CASSPRTGIRTDTQYF. CDR3 sequence (DNA): TGTGCCAGCTCACCAAGGACAGGGATTAGGACAGATACGCAGTATTTT.

The chain joins TRBV5-1 to TRBJ2-1; TRBD2 is a possible D gene (5 bases). Germline loops: CDR1 SGHRS, CDR2 YFSETQ. The CDR3 is made up of 14 amino acids. Trimming pared 0 bases from V and 8 bases from J, leaving 12 bases between. The CDR3: CASSLAPPGDEQFF. CDR3 sequence (DNA): TGCGCCAGCAGCTTGGCCCCGCCCGGGGATGAGCAGTTCTTC.

The chain has TRBV4-3 and TRBJ1-6, with TRBD1 as a possible D gene (6 bases). The germline CDR1 and CDR2 sequences are LGHNA and YSLEER. The CDR3 is 15 amino acids. The germline V and J ends were trimmed by 0 bases and 5 bases, with 8 bases remaining between them. The CDR3 DNA is TGCGCCAGCAGCCAAGAAGGGACACATAATTCACCCCTCCACTTT. It translates to CASSQEGTHNSPLHF.

Only a few counts were recorded for this clone. V is TRBV5-5 and J is TRBJ2-5; 10 bases are a match to TRBD2. J gave up 1 base and V 3 bases, and 3 bases lay outside the gene matches. Germline CDR1 is SGHKS and CDR2 is YYEKEE (reference sequence). This CDR3 is 15 amino acids long. CDR3 region: CASSSSGGLQETQYF. The CDR3 DNA reads as TGTGCCAGCAGCTCTAGCGGGGGCCTCCAAGAGACCCAGTACTTC.

The genes are TRBV30 and TRBJ2-2; D perhaps matches TRBD2 (6 bases). The CDR3 consists of 15 residues. Deletions cut 5 bases from V and 1 base from J, with 14 bases between. Germline V gene lookup returns CDR1 GTSNPN and CDR2 SVGIG (reference sequence). CDR3 sequence (DNA): TGTGCCTGGTGTAGCGGACGCCAGAACACCGGGGAGCTGTTTTTT. Amino acids: CAWCSGRQNTGELFF.

This clone was seen only once. V usage is TRBV7-6 and J usage is TRBJ2-2; 10 nucleotides line up with TRBD1. Unmatched junction bases numbered 8, after V lost 4 bases and J lost 9 bases. CDR1 is SGHVS and CDR2 is FNYEAQ in the germline V gene. The length of the CDR3 is 15 residues. CDR3 sequence reads: CASSSPGQGNRELFF. The CDR3 DNA follows: TGTGCCAGCAGCTCCCCGGGACAGGGGAACCGGGAGCTGTTTTTT.

The chain uses TRBV5-4 and TRBJ2-5; 9 nucleotides match TRBD2. Germline CDR1 and CDR2: SGHNT and YYREEE (reference sequence). Losses at the gene ends were 2 bases for V and 1 base for J; bases not matched to a gene: 3. The CDR3 is 15 amino acids. The DNA for the CDR3 is TGTGCCAGCAGCTTCCCTAGCGGGGCCCAAGAGACCCAGTACTTC. Translation: CASSFPSGAQETQYF.

The chain uses TRBV7-8 and TRBJ2-7, with TRBD2 identical over 9 bases. J gave up 7 bases and V 3 bases, and 7 bases lay outside the gene matches. The CDR3 is 14 amino acids. Germline loops: CDR1 SGHVS, CDR2 FQNEAQ. The CDR3 here is CASSFRREGREQYF. The CDR3 DNA sequence: TGTGCCAGCAGCTTTCGGCGGGAGGGTAGGGAGCAGTACTTC.

The rearrangement uses TRBV6-5 and TRBJ1-2; D remains ambiguous. This CDR3 contains 15 residues. Germline CDR1 and CDR2: MNHEY and SVGAGI. V dropped 8 bases and J dropped 2 bases, with 18 bases sitting between them. The CDR3 sequence is CASLLQRESNYGYTF. CDR3 DNA sequence: TGTGCCAGCCTCCTCCAGAGGGAATCGAACTATGGCTACACCTTC.

CDR3 nucleotides: TGCGCCAGCAGCCAAGATACTAGCGGTTACTACGAGCAGTACTTC. It is translated as CASSQDTSGYYEQYF. V is TRBV4-3 and J is TRBJ2-7; TRBD2 agrees at 8 bases. This CDR3 is 15 amino acids long. Trimming cost V 0 bases and J 3 bases; bases outside gene matches: 4. Germline loops: CDR1 LGHNA, CDR2 YSLEER.

This clone was counted only a few times. This rearrangement joins TRBV5-6 to TRBJ1-1, with D uncertain. There are 11 residues in the CDR3. Trimming took off 10 bases at V and 6 bases at J, with 13 bases between the two ends. Germline CDR1 reads SGHDT; CDR2 reads YYEEEE. The DNA for the CDR3 is TGTGCCTCGGCCCTCCGGGCTGAAGCTTTCTTT. It yields the protein CASALRAEAFF. The full variable domain, in which reference TRBV5-6 and TRBJ1-1 provide the parts outside the CDR3, is DAGVTQSPTHLIKTRGQQVTLRCSPKSGHDTVSWYQQALGQGPQFIFQYYEEEERQRGNFPDRFSGHQFPNYSSELNVNALLLGDSALYLCASALRAEAFFGQGTRLTVV.

The chain is built from TRBV11-3 and TRBJ2-1; perhaps TRBD2 as D (5 bases). From germline, CDR1 is SGHNT and CDR2 YENEEA. Trimming took 1 base from V and 5 from J, leaving 12 bases between them. CDR3 length: 15 amino acids. The CDR3 coding sequence is TGTGCCAGCAGCTTAGTTGACGAGGGTCACAATGAGCAGTTCTTC. The encoded protein is CASSLVDEGHNEQFF.

The sample holds a few counts of this clone. The genes are TRBV7-2 and TRBJ2-5, with 12 bases that match TRBD2. In germline, CDR1 is SGHTA, CDR2 FQGNSA. Trimming removed 5 bases from V and 0 bases from J; junction bases left unmatched: 4. CDR3 length equals 16 residues. The CDR3 region has the DNA TGTGCCAGCAGCCCCACTAGCGGGGGGTACCAAGAGACCCAGTACTTC. It specifies CASSPTSGGYQETQYF.

The chain carries TRBV9 and TRBJ2-7; no definite D call. Trimming left V 0 bases short and J 0 bases short, with 7 bases between. The CDR3 loop spans 14 amino acids. Per the germline V gene, CDR1 is SGDLS and CDR2 is YYNGEE. CDR3 amino acids: CASSVDVSSYEQYF. The CDR3 DNA reads as TGTGCCAGCAGCGTAGACGTCAGCTCCTACGAGCAGTACTTC.

J is TRBJ1-2 and V is TRBV4-1, with D perhaps TRBD1 (6 bases). The CDR3 runs to 15 residues. The V end lost 0 bases, the J end lost 2 bases, and 10 bases lay between the germline ends. Germline assignment: CDR1 MGHRA and CDR2 YSYEKL. The CDR3 here is CASSQEATGNYGYTF. CDR3 bases: TGCGCCAGCAGCCAAGAGGCTACAGGGAACTATGGCTACACCTTC.

The chain joins TRBV7-9 to TRBJ2-1; no definite D call. Germline V gives CDR1 SEHNR, CDR2 FQNEAQ (reference sequence). V lost 4 bases to trimming and J lost 7 bases, with 8 bases between them. The length of the CDR3 is 12 residues. The CDR3 bases are TGTGCCAGCAGCTCCCTCGGGAATGAGCAGTTCTTC. The encoded protein is CASSSLGNEQFF.

In this sample, this clone turned up once. V gene TRBV4-2 combines with J gene TRBJ2-3, with 7 bases aligning to TRBD2. Trimming at V came to 0 bases and at J to 0 bases, leaving 3 bases not matched to a gene. The germline V gene encodes CDR1 LGHNA and CDR2 YNFKEQ. The CDR3 runs 16 residues. As DNA, the CDR3 is TGTGCCAGCAGCCAAGAAGGGACTACAAGCACAGATACGCAGTATTTT. Its protein is CASSQEGTTSTDTQYF.

The rearrangement uses TRBV28 and TRBJ2-6; TRBD2 might be the D (8 bases). The CDR3 length is 16 residues. The germline gives CDR1 MDHEN, CDR2 SYDVKM. Trimming removed 6 bases from V and 4 bases from J, with 16 bases in between. CDR3 loop: CASRTGGGSGANVLTF. The CDR3 DNA is TGTGCCAGCAGGACGGGAGGGGGCTCAGGGGCCAACGTCCTGACTTTC.

The V call is TRBV4-2, the J call TRBJ2-4, with 10 bases identical to TRBD2. The germline CDR1 and CDR2 sequences are LGHNA and YNFKEQ. The trim removed 1 base at V and 0 bases at J, leaving 9 bases unmatched. The CDR3 extends over 19 amino acids. The CDR3 reads CASSQAALAGTLAKNIQYF. CDR3 DNA sequence: TGTGCCAGCAGCCAAGCGGCACTAGCGGGGACCCTAGCCAAAAACATTCAGTACTTC.

In this sample, this clone turned up once. The chain has TRBV4-2 and TRBJ1-2; no clear D gene. Germline V gene lookup returns CDR1 LGHNA and CDR2 YNFKEQ. The CDR3 extends over 14 amino acids. Trimming pared 1 base from V and 8 bases from J, leaving 14 bases between. The CDR3 reads CASSQVGPPGGYTF. The CDR3 nucleotides read TGTGCCAGCAGCCAAGTCGGCCCTCCGGGGGGCTACACCTTC.

This clone showed up just a few times. The V and J genes are TRBV5-1 and TRBJ2-3; 11 nucleotides line up with TRBD2. Germline V gene sequence: CDR1 SGHRS, CDR2 YFSETQ. The CDR3 has 16 amino acids. V was clipped by 4 bases and J by 1 base; unmatched bases: 5. Here the CDR3 reads CASSRGLAERTDTQYF. The CDR3 bases are TGCGCCAGCAGCAGGGGACTAGCGGAGCGCACAGATACGCAGTATTTT.

This clone was seen only a few times. The chain combines TRBV29-1 with TRBJ2-1; possible D gene TRBD2, 5 bases. Germline loops: CDR1 SQVTM, CDR2 ANQGSEA. CDR3 length: 14 residues. Trimming took 4 bases from V and 0 from J, leaving 10 bases between them. CDR3 residues: CSVAQSGSYNEQFF. CDR3 DNA sequence: TGCAGCGTTGCCCAAAGCGGCTCCTACAATGAGCAGTTCTTC.

This clone was observed a few times. This chain joins TRBV2 and TRBJ1-4, with TRBD1 matching 10 bases. This CDR3 has 14 amino acids. The germline gives CDR1 SNHLY, CDR2 FYNNEI. V dropped 6 bases and J dropped 8; count of bases not matched to a gene: 6. The CDR3 DNA reads as TGTGCCAGCAGCTTAGACAGGGGGCGAGAAAAACTGTTTTTT. As protein: CASSLDRGREKLFF.

V and J are TRBV5-1 and TRBJ2-5, with 8 bases lining up with TRBD1. V was clipped by 3 bases and J by 5 bases; unmatched bases: 6. The germline V gene encodes CDR1 SGHRS and CDR2 YFSETQ. CDR3 length equals 14 residues. CDR3 DNA sequence: TGCGCCAGCAGCTGGCGGCGACAGGGGGAGACCCAGTACTTC. Its translation: CASSWRRQGETQYF.

V and J are TRBV4-1 and TRBJ2-5; D perhaps matches TRBD1 (5 bases). Germline V gene lookup returns CDR1 MGHRA and CDR2 YSYEKL. The CDR3 runs to 16 residues. V lost 4 bases to trimming and J lost 2 bases, with 17 bases between them. CDR3 in DNA: TGCGCCAGCAGCCCTACCAACGGTACAGGTCAAGAGACCCAGTACTTC. It encodes CASSPTNGTGQETQYF.

The table lists this clone with a few counts. The chain combines TRBV7-9 with TRBJ1-1, with TRBD1 matching over 8 bases. V lost 2 bases, J lost 0 bases, and 5 bases stayed unmatched. CDR3 length equals 16 residues. Germline CDR1 reads SEHNR; CDR2 reads FQNEAQ (reference sequence). The CDR3 spells CASSLLPGGLNTEAFF. For the CDR3, the DNA is TGTGCCAGCAGCTTATTGCCAGGGGGCTTGAACACTGAAGCTTTCTTT.